These T cell receptor beta chains were read from a single sample in a study of vaccination effects on CD4 cells after COVID-19. Antigen specificity for these receptors is unknown. Data came from immunoSEQ multiplex PCR; TCRdb stores just in-frame clones and leaves some out. The sample shows some 79,000 clones, 70% to 75% of them seen only once. Sequenced material: CD4+ T cells from PBMCs cultured with HCoV-229E spike peptides, taken before COVID-19 vaccination. The source is a human donor who received a COVID-19 vaccine. CDR3s include the opening cysteine and the closing phenylalanine or tryptophan. D genes are given only for firm matches. For some rows the clone size is stated as once, few or many, or as a class when expanded; others skip it.

>TRBD1|TRBJ1-2|.|TRBV4-1
TGCGCCAGCAGCCAAGGCGGGGGACAGGGCTATGGCTACACCTTC
CASSQGGGQGYGYTF
>TRBD1|TRBJ2-2|once|TRBV29-1
TGCAGCGTCGTACCCCCAGGGGGCACCGGGGAGCTGTTTTTT
CSVVPPGGTGELFF
>.|TRBJ1-1|few|TRBV6-5
TGTGCCAGCAGTTCCATTCAGGGCACTGAAGCTTTCTTT
CASSSIQGTEAFF
>.|TRBJ1-1|.|TRBV18
TGTGCCAGCTCACCATTAGAGGGTGCTAAAGCTTTCTTT
CASSPLEGAKAFF
>.|TRBJ2-6|.|TRBV7-8
TGTGCCAGCAGACATTCTGGGGCCAACGTCCTGACTTTC
CASRHSGANVLTF
>.|TRBJ2-1|.|TRBV15
TGTGCCACCAGCAGAGTCTACGGGAGCTCCTACAATGAGCAGTTCTTC
CATSRVYGSSYNEQFF
>TRBD1|TRBJ2-1|.|TRBV27
TGTGCCAGCAGTTTATTAGAGACAGGGGTTGCTGAGCAGTTCTTC
CASSLLETGVAEQFF
>.|TRBJ1-1|.|TRBV30
TGTGCCTGGAGTGGAGGGGTATGGTTTAGGGGACGGGTCGAAGCTTTCTTT
CAWSGGVWFRGRVEAFF
>.|TRBJ2-6|.|TRBV7-2
TGTGCCAGCAGCTTGGAAGCGGTCCGCGGGGCCAACGTCCTGACTTTC
CASSLEAVRGANVLTF
>TRBD2|TRBJ2-3|few|TRBV7-3
TGTGCCAGCAGCTTAGGAATAGCGGGGGCCCCGCAGTATTTT
CASSLGIAGAPQYF
>TRBD1|TRBJ2-3|.|TRBV4-3
TGCGCCAGCAGCCGCGGGACAGGGGGAGCAGATACGCAGTATTTT
CASSRGTGGADTQYF
>.|TRBJ1-1|.|TRBV9
TGTGCCAGCAGCGTAGCTGGGGCCTCGGTCACTGAAGCTTTCTTT
CASSVAGASVTEAFF
>TRBD1|TRBJ2-3|.|TRBV29-1
TGCAGCGCCTGGACAGGAACCAAGAGCACAGATACGCAGTATTTT
CSAWTGTKSTDTQYF
>.|TRBJ1-1|.|TRBV5-1
TGCGCCAGCAGCCGGGACGGCGGCGGTACTGAAGCTTTCTTT
CASSRDGGGTEAFF
>TRBD2|TRBJ2-3|.|TRBV25-1
TGTGCCAGCTCTATAGCGGGGGGCACAGATACGCAGTATTTT
CASSIAGGTDTQYF